Here is one TCR beta chain with its context. Its antigen is as yet unknown. TCRdb keeps only in-frame clones here, not all; method: immunoSEQ multiplex PCR. The sample lists roughly 68,000 clones, under 95% seen once, with around 0.66% in the top ten. PRAID featured prominent immunodeficiency. The sample belongs to a study of stem cell transplantation in POMP-related autoinflammatory disease. Across the study: Before transplant: CD4+ naive skewing, low CD8+ proportions, reduced cytokine secretion. Neutrophil and platelet engraftment from the graft donor was 100% through one year after transplant. Whole-study results and caveats: Fewer unique TRB V-J gene pairings were identified in patients with PRAID.

The sequence derives from a human patient with POMP-related autoinflammation and immune dysregulation (PRAID). Some T cells may be graft donor cells. Sequencing used CD4+ T cells from PBMCs, obtained after stem cell transplantation.

For the CDR3, the DNA is TGTGCCAGCAGCTTAGTCGATGAGCAGTTCTTC. Translating gives CASSLVDEQFF. The gene calls are TRBV11-2 and TRBJ2-1, with D unclear. The CDR3 consists of 11 residues. Germline V gives CDR1 SGHAT, CDR2 FQNNGV. Trimming took off 1 base at V and 8 bases at J, with 3 bases between the two ends.